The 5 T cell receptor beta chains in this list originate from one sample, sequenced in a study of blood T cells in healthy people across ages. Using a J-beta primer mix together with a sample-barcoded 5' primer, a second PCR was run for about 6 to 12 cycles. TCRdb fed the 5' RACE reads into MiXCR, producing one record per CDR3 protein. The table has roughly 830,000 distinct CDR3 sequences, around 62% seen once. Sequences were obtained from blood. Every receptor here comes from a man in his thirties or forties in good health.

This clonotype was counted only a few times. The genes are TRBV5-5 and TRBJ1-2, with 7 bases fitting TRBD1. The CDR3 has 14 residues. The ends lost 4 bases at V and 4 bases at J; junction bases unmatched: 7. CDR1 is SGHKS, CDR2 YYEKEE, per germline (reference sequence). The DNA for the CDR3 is TGTGCCAGCAGCCCCAGGACAGGTCCCTATGGCTACACCTTC. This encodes CASSPRTGPYGYTF.

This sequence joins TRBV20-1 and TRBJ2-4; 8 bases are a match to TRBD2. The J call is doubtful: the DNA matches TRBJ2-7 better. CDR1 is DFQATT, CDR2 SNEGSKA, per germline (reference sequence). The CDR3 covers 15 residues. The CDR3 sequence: CSARVEGRGVYEQYF. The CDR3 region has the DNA TGCAGTGCTAGAGTGGAGGGGCGGGGGGTCTACGAGCAGTACTTC.

The CDR3 DNA is TGTGCCAGCAGCCCCCCGGGGGCTAGCAATGAGCAGTTCTTC. Residues: CASSPPGASNEQFF. The V call is TRBV3-1, the J call TRBJ2-1; D is perhaps TRBD1 or TRBD2 (6 bases each). The germline V gene has CDR1 LGHDT and CDR2 YNNKEL (reference sequence). Trimming pared 4 bases from V and 6 bases from J, leaving 13 bases between. CDR3 length: 14 residues.

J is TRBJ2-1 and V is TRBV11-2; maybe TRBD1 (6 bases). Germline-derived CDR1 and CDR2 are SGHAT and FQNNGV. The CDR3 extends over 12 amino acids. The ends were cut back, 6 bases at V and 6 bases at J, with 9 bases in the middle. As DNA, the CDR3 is TGTGCCAGCAGGACAGGTTCCAATGAGCAGTTCTTC. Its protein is CASRTGSNEQFF.

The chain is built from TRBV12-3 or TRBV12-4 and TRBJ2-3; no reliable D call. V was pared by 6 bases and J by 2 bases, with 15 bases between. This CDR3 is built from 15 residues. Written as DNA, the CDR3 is TGTGCCAGCAGGCCCGGACGACACCCCACAGATACGCAGTATTTT. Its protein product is CASRPGRHPTDTQYF.